The 28 T cell receptor beta chains given below trace back to one sample, sequenced in a study of CD8 T cells in ankylosing spondylitis. Each CDR3 protein gets one entry after TCRdb re-called the 5' RACE reads with MiXCR. The sample holds 250,000 to 400,000 distinct CDR3 sequences, more than 9% seen once. Sequencing was performed on blood, either unsorted or a sorted T cell fraction (not recorded which). These receptors came from a female donor with ankylosing spondylitis or in good health (not recorded which).

CDR3 bases: TGTGCCAGCAGTTTAGCGGGAGGGCTGAACACCGGGGAGCTGTTTTTT. Translating gives CASSLAGGLNTGELFF. The chain carries TRBV12-3 or TRBV12-4 and TRBJ2-2; 7 bases map to TRBD2. This CDR3 spans 16 amino acids. V was pared by 0 bases and J by 1 base, with 2 bases of the junction left unmatched.

This clonotype was picked up many times. V is TRBV6-5 and J is TRBJ2-3; 11 nucleotides align to TRBD2. In germline, CDR1 is MNHEY, CDR2 SVGAGI. Trimming cost V 2 bases and J 3 bases; bases outside gene matches: 4. The CDR3 is made up of 16 amino acids. The CDR3 loop is CASSYITSGSTDTQYF. CDR3 DNA sequence: TGTGCCAGCAGTTACATAACTAGCGGGAGTACAGATACGCAGTATTTT.

The table lists this clonotype with a count of one. This rearrangement joins TRBV30 to TRBJ2-4, with D uncertain. Trimming pared 0 bases from V and 0 bases from J, leaving 6 bases between. The CDR3 covers 14 residues. Germline V lookup: CDR1 GTSNPN, CDR2 SVGIG (reference sequence). The CDR3 region has the DNA TGTGCCTGGAGTGTGGTCGGAGCCAAAAACATTCAGTACTTC. This translates into CAWSVVGAKNIQYF.

This clonotype was counted many times. V gene TRBV20-1 combines with J gene TRBJ2-5, with D perhaps TRBD2 (5 bases). CDR1 DFQATT and CDR2 SNEGSKA come from the germline V gene (reference sequence). Trimming shortened V by 2 bases and J by 4 bases, and 8 bases separated the two germline ends. The CDR3 length is 12 residues. This chain's CDR3 is CSARFRGETQYF. The CDR3 DNA reads as TGCAGTGCTAGATTCCGGGGAGAGACCCAGTACTTC.

This clonotype was seen repeatedly, ten times or more. Sequence at one end of the junction differs from germline and may be a read error. The CDR3 loop reads CASSLGQGNSPLHF. CDR3 bases: TGTGCCAGCAGCTTGGGACAGGGGAATTCACCCCTCCACTTT. This chain uses TRBV5-1 with TRBJ1-6, with 10 positions matching TRBD1. CDR1 is SGHRS and CDR2 is YFSETQ in the germline V gene. The CDR3 totals 14 residues.

This clonotype was observed at least ten times. The J gene is TRBJ1-5, the V gene TRBV20-1; 8 nucleotides match TRBD1. CDR3 length: 17 amino acids. J was trimmed by 0 bases and V by 5 bases; bases with no gene match: 12. CDR1 is DFQATT, CDR2 SNEGSKA, per germline (reference sequence). Written as DNA, the CDR3 is TGCAGTGCTTCGAGACAGGGGTCTGGGTATAGCAATCAGCCCCAGCATTTT. This encodes CSASRQGSGYSNQPQHF.

The chain carries TRBV30 and TRBJ1-5; D is perhaps TRBD1 (5 bases). The CDR3 has 14 residues. Between the trimmed V and J ends, which lost 2 bases and 3 bases, there was a span of 11 bases. From germline, CDR1 is GTSNPN and CDR2 SVGIG (reference sequence). CDR3 in amino acids: CAWSRGRTNQPQHF. CDR3 bases: TGTGCCTGGAGTAGGGGACGGACCAATCAGCCCCAGCATTTT. The full variable domain, with the rest looked up from reference TRBV30 and TRBJ1-5, is SQTIHQWPATLVQPVGSPLSLECTVEGTSNPNLYWYRQAAGRGLQLLFYSVGIGQISSEVPQNLSASRPQDRQFILSSKKLLLSDSGFYLCAWSRGRTNQPQHFGDGTRLSIL.

The chain combines TRBV7-9 with TRBJ2-7; 13 nucleotides agree with TRBD2. Losses at the gene ends were 4 bases for V and 3 bases for J; bases not matched to a gene: 9. The length of the CDR3 is 17 residues. Germline lookup yields CDR1 SEHNR and CDR2 FQNEAQ (reference sequence). CDR3 sequence (DNA): TGTGCCAGCAGCTCCCCGGGACTAGCGGGACGTAACTACGAGCAGTACTTC. This codes for CASSSPGLAGRNYEQYF.

The chain employs TRBV5-6 and TRBJ2-3, with no clear D. CDR3 length equals 14 residues. Trimming took off 0 bases at V and 4 bases at J, with 9 bases between the two ends. Germline CDR1 is SGHDT and CDR2 is YYEEEE. CDR3 nucleotides: TGTGCCAGCAGCTTGGGAAGGGCCGCAGATACGCAGTATTTT. Protein: CASSLGRAADTQYF.

This clonotype appeared many times. The chain has TRBV27 and TRBJ2-3; possibly TRBD1 for D (6 bases). There are 17 residues in the CDR3. The V end lost 6 bases, the J end lost 0 bases, and 19 bases lay between the germline ends. Germline loops: CDR1 MNHEY, CDR2 SMNVEV (reference sequence). Here the CDR3 reads CASRSLPGHFSTDTQYF. The CDR3 DNA reads TGTGCCAGCAGATCGCTCCCGGGACATTTTAGCACAGATACGCAGTATTTT.

This clonotype was counted at least ten times. The V call is TRBV20-1, the J call TRBJ1-5; 10 bases are shared with TRBD1. The CDR3 length is 16 residues. Looked up from germline, CDR1 is DFQATT and CDR2 is SNEGSKA (reference sequence). Losses at the gene ends were 2 bases for V and 2 bases for J; bases not matched to a gene: 6. The CDR3 nucleotides read TGCAGTGCTAGATGGGGACAGGGGTTCGGCAATCAGCCCCAGCATTTT. It specifies CSARWGQGFGNQPQHF.

This clonotype was observed many times. This chain links TRBV28 with TRBJ1-3; D is unresolved. Germline CDR1 is MDHEN and CDR2 is SYDVKM. This CDR3 contains 16 residues. Trimming shortened V by 3 bases and J by 2 bases, and 14 bases separated the two germline ends. CDR3 sequence: CASSFRAPRPGNTIYF. The CDR3 region has the DNA TGTGCCAGCAGTTTTCGGGCCCCAAGGCCTGGAAACACCATATATTTT. Full variable domain (rest looked up from reference TRBV28 and TRBJ1-3): DVKVTQSSRYLVKRTGEKVFLECVQDMDHENMFWYRQDPGLGLRLIYFSYDVKMKEKGDIPEGYSVSREKKERFSLILESASTNQTSMYLCASSFRAPRPGNTIYFGEGSWLTVV.

Here the CDR3 DNA reads TGTGCCAGCAGCCAAGATGTAGTAGCCGGGGAGCTGTTTTTT. As protein: CASSQDVVAGELFF. This sequence joins TRBV3-1 and TRBJ2-2, with unresolved D. Per germline, CDR1 LGHDT and CDR2 YNNKEL (reference sequence). There are 14 residues in the CDR3. Deletions cut 0 bases from V and 6 bases from J, with 8 bases between.

In its sample, this clonotype was seen many times. The rearrangement uses TRBV20-1 and TRBJ2-7, with TRBD1 matching over 8 bases. There are 15 residues in the CDR3. The germline CDR1 and CDR2 sequences are DFQATT and SNEGSKA (reference sequence). V dropped 1 base and J dropped 4; count of bases not matched to a gene: 9. As DNA, the CDR3 is TGCAGTGCTAGAGGCCAGGGGGCATCTACTTACGAGCAGTACTTC. Amino acid sequence: CSARGQGASTYEQYF.

This clonotype was seen a single time. This chain links TRBV21-1 with TRBJ1-3; the listed D gene, TRBD1, was not tested against the DNA. TRBV21-1 is reported as a pseudogene. The CDR3 is made up of 16 amino acids. CDR3 in amino acids: CASSFSGTTSGNTIYF. The CDR3 DNA follows: TGTGCCAGCAGCTTCTCCGGGACAACCTCTGGAAACACCATATATTTT.

This clonotype was counted ten times or more. The chain carries TRBV15 and TRBJ1-5, with TRBD1 matching 10 bases. V gave up 2 bases and J gave up 1 base; unmatched junction bases: 2. This CDR3 contains 16 residues. Germline V gene data show CDR1 as LNHNV and CDR2 as YYDKDF (reference sequence). CDR3 residues: CATSRSGQGSNQPQHF. The CDR3 region has the DNA TGTGCCACCAGCAGATCGGGACAGGGGAGCAATCAGCCCCAGCATTTT. The full variable domain, rest sourced from reference TRBV15 and TRBJ1-5, is DAMVIQNPRYQVTQFGKPVTLSCSQTLNHNVMYWYQQKSSQAPKLLFHYYDKDFNNEADTPDNFQSRRPNTSFCFLDIRSPGLGDTAMYLCATSRSGQGSNQPQHFGDGTRLSIL.

There are a few counts of this clonotype. V usage is TRBV7-8 and J usage is TRBJ2-6, with D unresolved. V gave up 0 bases and J gave up 0 bases, with 6 bases separating them. Germline CDR1 reads SGHVS; CDR2 reads FQNEAQ. This CDR3 spans 16 amino acids. CDR3 bases: TGTGCCAGCAGCTTAGCAACGGCCTCTGGGGCCAACGTCCTGACTTTC. Its protein is CASSLATASGANVLTF.

The chain has TRBV5-6 and TRBJ2-7, with 11 bases identical to TRBD1. Per germline, CDR1 SGHDT and CDR2 YYEEEE. This CDR3 region has 15 residues. With 3 bases clipped from V and 6 bases from J, the junction kept 8 bases outside the gene matches. CDR3 region: CASSSRTGGLGEQYF. The CDR3 region has the DNA TGTGCCAGCAGCTCACGGACAGGGGGCCTTGGCGAGCAGTACTTC. Filled out from reference TRBV5-6 and TRBJ2-7, the complete variable domain reads DAGVTQSPTHLIKTRGQQVTLRCSPKSGHDTVSWYQQALGQGPQFIFQYYEEEERQRGNFPDRFSGHQFPNYSSELNVNALLLGDSALYLCASSSRTGGLGEQYFGPGTRLTVT.

Ten or more counts support this clonotype. This sequence joins TRBV6-5 and TRBJ1-5, with 8 positions matching TRBD1. There are 15 residues in the CDR3. Trimming at V came to 4 bases and at J to 2 bases, leaving 4 bases not matched to a gene. Germline lookup yields CDR1 MNHEY and CDR2 SVGAGI. In DNA, the CDR3 is TGTGCCAGCAGTTGGCCGGGACAGGGCAATCAGCCCCAGCATTTT. Translation: CASSWPGQGNQPQHF.

The table lists this clonotype with many counts. The chain recombines TRBV20-1 with TRBJ1-5; D uncertain. The CDR3 covers 13 residues. CDR1 and CDR2 (germline): DFQATT, SNEGSKA (reference sequence). V gave up 3 bases and J gave up 4 bases, with 10 bases separating them. The CDR3 protein is CSASGWLNQPQHF. The DNA for the CDR3 is TGCAGTGCTAGTGGTTGGCTGAATCAGCCCCAGCATTTT.

At least ten counts were recorded for this clonotype. The gene calls are TRBV20-1 and TRBJ2-4; D gene ambiguous. The CDR3 contains 16 residues. V was cut by 0 bases and J by 0 bases, with 12 bases left in between. Germline V CDR1 and CDR2: DFQATT, SNEGSKA (reference sequence). The CDR3 region is CSARDSYSTAKNIQYF. The CDR3 coding sequence is TGCAGTGCTAGAGATAGTTACTCCACAGCCAAAAACATTCAGTACTTC.

This clonotype turned up a few times. The rearrangement uses TRBV6-2 or TRBV6-3 and TRBJ2-6; D remains ambiguous. This CDR3 comprises 16 residues. CDR1 and CDR2 (germline): MNHEY, SVGEGT. Trimming stripped 0 bases from V and 4 bases from J, with 10 bases between. CDR3 protein: CASSYSRLVGANVLTF. CDR3 DNA: TGTGCCAGCAGTTACTCTCGTTTGGTGGGGGCCAACGTCCTGACTTTC.

With regard to this clonotype: Since a much larger clone is just one base distant, this may be a read error. The V call is TRBV6-5, the J call TRBJ1-1; D ambiguous. This CDR3 spans 13 amino acids. Germline CDR1 MNHEY, CDR2 SVGAGI. The CDR3 loop is CASGYGSNTEAFF. The CDR3 DNA is TGTGCCAGCGGTTACGGGTCGAACACTGAAGCTTTCTTT.

This clonotype appeared many times. Relative to the germline gene, one junction end is altered; a read error may explain this. The V call is TRBV6-1, the J call TRBJ2-3, with no clear D. CDR1 MNHNS and CDR2 SASEGT come from the germline V gene. This CDR3 is built from 10 residues. CDR3 DNA sequence: TGTGCCAGCAGTGAGGTCTCCTGGGATTTT. Protein sequence: CASSEVSWDF.

This clonotype has at least ten counts. The genes are TRBV20-1 and TRBJ2-5; possibly TRBD2 for D (6 bases). V was cut by 4 bases and J by 2 bases, with 14 bases left in between. The V gene's germline CDR1 is DFQATT and CDR2 SNEGSKA (reference sequence). This CDR3 spans 14 amino acids. The CDR3 region is CSATPGLSQETQYF. The CDR3 DNA reads as TGCAGTGCTACTCCGGGACTTTCACAAGAGACCCAGTACTTC.

This clonotype was observed at least ten times. V gene TRBV20-1 combines with J gene TRBJ2-3; D is unresolved. The length of the CDR3 is 13 residues. V lost 5 bases and J 0 bases, leaving 9 bases between the germline ends. Germline V gives CDR1 DFQATT, CDR2 SNEGSKA (reference sequence). CDR3 amino acids: CSAFHGSTDTQYF. CDR3 DNA: TGCAGTGCTTTCCACGGGAGCACAGATACGCAGTATTTT.

This clonotype was detected only a few times. The V gene is TRBV7-2, the J gene TRBJ2-6; D perhaps matches TRBD1 (6 bases). V was pared by 7 bases and J by 4 bases, with 20 bases between. This CDR3 spans 17 amino acids. Germline values: CDR1 SGHTA, CDR2 FQGNSA. The CDR3: CASTKNSRGPGANVLTF. The CDR3 nucleotides are TGTGCCAGCACCAAGAATAGCAGGGGTCCCGGGGCCAACGTCCTGACTTTC. The full variable domain, with the rest looked up from reference TRBV7-2 and TRBJ2-6, is GAGVSQSPSNKVTEKGKDVELRCDPISGHTALYWYRQSLGQGLEFLIYFQGNSAPDKSGLPSDRFSAERTGGSVSTLTIQRTQQEDSAVYLCASTKNSRGPGANVLTFGAGSRLTVL.

This chain uses TRBV5-1 with TRBJ2-5; tentatively, D is TRBD1 or TRBD2 (5 bases each). Germline values: CDR1 SGHRS, CDR2 YFSETQ. CDR3 length: 16 residues. V gave up 0 bases and J gave up 5 bases, with 17 bases separating them. CDR3 sequence (DNA): TGCGCCAGCAGCTTGGCCGGCGGTGGGGGTTTGGAGACCCAGTACTTC. It encodes CASSLAGGGGLETQYF.